This T cell receptor (beta chain) emerged from a study of control samples from healthy donors and cancer patients. Germline CDR1 SGHRS, CDR2 YFSETQ. CDR3 length: 13 residues. V was shortened by 0 bases and J by 4 bases, with 8 bases between the two germline ends. Using immunoSEQ multiplex PCR, the repertoire was profiled, and TCRdb retains in-frame clones only, with some absent. The profile shows some 130,000 clones, roughly 90% of them singletons. This receptor was obtained from a man aged 18 to 29 in good health. Material: blood. The rearrangement joins TRBV5-1 to TRBJ2-7, with D perhaps TRBD1 or TRBD2 (6 bases each). The CDR3 protein is CASSLGGGYEQYF. Written as DNA, the CDR3 is TGCGCCAGCAGCTTGGGAGGGGGGTACGAGCAGTACTTC.